This T cell receptor (beta chain) was retrieved from a study of response to subunit inactivated influenza vaccine. Using its own MiXCR run on the RT-PCR reads, TCRdb lists one record per CDR3 protein. The data show 400,000 to 550,000 distinct CDR3 sequences, with roughly 23% seen just once and approximately 1.9% held by the top ten. The germline CDR1 and CDR2 sequences are SQVTM and ANQGSEA. This CDR3 comprises 14 residues. V lost 4 bases and J 0 bases, leaving 10 bases between the germline ends. This clonotype was counted only a few times. The receptor's source is a man aged 50-60 years who received an inactivated influenza vaccine. The chain is built from TRBV29-1 and TRBJ1-5, with D unclear. The sequenced sample was CD4+ T cells sorted from PBMCs, obtained about 5 days after vaccination. The CDR3 loop is CSVAENGSNQPQHF. CDR3 in DNA: TGCAGCGTTGCCGAGAATGGTAGCAATCAGCCCCAGCATTTT.